One and the same sample provided the 29 T cell receptor beta chains below, sequenced in a study of PD-L1 blockade in urothelial cancer. Regarding time point: peripheral blood 6 weeks after treatment start. Only in-frame clones appear in the TCRdb table, and some are missing; sequencing was by immunoSEQ multiplex PCR. The data contain around 110,000 clones, around 89% of them singletons. This material consisted of PBMCs, taken around atezolizumab (anti-PD-L1) treatment. The receptor set was obtained from a man aged 55 to 70 with urothelial cancer.

DNA of the CDR3: TGTGCCAGCACCAACGCACTCACAGATACGCAGTATTTT. Translation gives CASTNALTDTQYF. The J gene is TRBJ2-3, the V gene TRBV6-6; D call uncertain. Trimming pared 7 bases from V and 2 bases from J, leaving 10 bases between. The CDR3 runs 13 residues. In germline, CDR1 is MNHNY, CDR2 SVGAGI (reference sequence).

J is TRBJ1-2 and V is TRBV6-4; D is unclear. There are 13 residues in the CDR3. The V gene lost 3 bases and the J gene lost 2 bases, with 7 bases spanning the gap. Germline assignment: CDR1 MRHNA and CDR2 SNTAGT. CDR3 coding DNA: TGTGCCAGCAGTGAGCGGCTCAACTATGGCTACACCTTC. Translating gives CASSERLNYGYTF.

The chain couples TRBV7-2 to TRBJ2-7; TRBD1 matches at 8 bases. Per germline, CDR1 SGHTA and CDR2 FQGNSA. The CDR3 runs to 15 residues. Unmatched junction bases numbered 4, after V lost 1 base and J lost 2 bases. The CDR3 coding sequence is TGTGCCAGCAGCTTAGGCGGGACAGGTCCCTACGAGCAGTACTTC. Translation gives CASSLGGTGPYEQYF.

The chain carries TRBV5-4 and TRBJ2-2, with D perhaps matching TRBD1 (6 bases). V shed 4 bases and J shed 8 bases, with 12 bases lying between them. This CDR3 has 13 residues. Germline V gene data show CDR1 as SGHNT and CDR2 as YYREEE (reference sequence). The CDR3 DNA reads TGTGCCAGCAGCAGGGGGTCGTCGGGGGAGCTGTTTTTT. It translates to CASSRGSSGELFF.

This clone came up a few times. The chain links TRBV5-1 to TRBJ2-3, with D perhaps matching TRBD2 (7 bases). The germline V gene has CDR1 SGHRS and CDR2 YFSETQ. V lost 0 bases to trimming and J lost 1 base, with 9 bases between them. This CDR3 comprises 15 residues. The CDR3 reads CASSLGRGRTDTQYF. The CDR3 nucleotides read TGCGCCAGCAGCTTGGGGCGGGGGCGCACAGATACGCAGTATTTT.

The J gene is TRBJ2-3, the V gene TRBV7-3, with 10 bases matching TRBD1. Germline V CDR1 and CDR2: SGHTA, FQGTGA. V lost 8 bases, J lost 3 bases, and 5 bases stayed unmatched. CDR3 length: 14 amino acids. The CDR3 region has the DNA TGTGCCAGCGGTCGGGACAGGGGAACAGATACGCAGTATTTT. It encodes CASGRDRGTDTQYF.

The chain joins TRBV10-2 to TRBJ2-7; no definite D call. Trimming removed 8 bases from V and 5 bases from J, with 16 bases in between. Germline CDR1 reads WSHSY; CDR2 reads SAAADI. The CDR3 length is 13 residues. Here the CDR3 DNA reads TGCGCCAGCTACCCGGGTGGGTTCGACGAGCAGTACTTC. This codes for CASYPGGFDEQYF.

The chain recombines TRBV7-2 with TRBJ1-1; 7 bases fit TRBD1. The germline V gene encodes CDR1 SGHTA and CDR2 FQGNSA. This CDR3 has 14 amino acids. The V and J ends lost 5 bases and 3 bases, in that order; junction bases with no gene match: 6. The CDR3, as DNA: TGTGCCAGCAGCCTAGGGGACAGACACACTGAAGCTTTCTTT. Its translation is CASSLGDRHTEAFF.

The gene calls are TRBV30 and TRBJ2-7; D is perhaps TRBD1 (6 bases). Trimming left V 5 bases short and J 2 bases short, with 10 bases between. Germline V lookup: CDR1 GTSNPN, CDR2 SVGIG (reference sequence). The CDR3 sequence is 12 residues long. CDR3 sequence (DNA): TGTGCCTGGGGATCAGGGGCCTACGAGCAGTACTTC. Its translation is CAWGSGAYEQYF.

The CDR3 DNA reads TGTGCCAGCAAAGAAGACAGGAGCGGTAATTCACCCCTCCACTTT. This translates into CASKEDRSGNSPLHF. This chain connects TRBV6-4 to TRBJ1-6; perhaps TRBD1 as D (6 bases). Trimming removed 7 bases from V and 6 bases from J, with 16 bases in between. This CDR3 is 15 amino acids long. Looked up from germline, CDR1 is MRHNA and CDR2 is SNTAGT.

The V call is TRBV28, the J call TRBJ1-1, with 10 nucleotides matching TRBD1. The CDR3 has 16 residues. Germline V lookup: CDR1 MDHEN, CDR2 SYDVKM. V was pared by 2 bases and J by 0 bases, with 3 bases of the junction left unmatched. The CDR3 region has the DNA TGTGCCAGCAGTTTAAGGACAGGGGGGATGAACACTGAAGCTTTCTTT. This sequence encodes CASSLRTGGMNTEAFF.

The sample holds a few counts of this clone. The chain links TRBV5-4 to TRBJ2-1, with 10 bases lining up with TRBD1. J gave up 6 bases and V 3 bases, and 0 bases lay outside the gene matches. Per germline, CDR1 SGHNT and CDR2 YYREEE (reference sequence). This CDR3 has 13 residues. CDR3 nucleotides: TGTGCCAGCAGCTGGGACAGGGGCAATGAGCAGTTCTTC. This encodes CASSWDRGNEQFF.

This clone has only one observation. This chain uses TRBV18 with TRBJ1-2; D gene unclear. This CDR3 region has 14 residues. Germline assignment: CDR1 KGHSH and CDR2 LQKENI. Trimming pared 3 bases from V and 9 bases from J, leaving 17 bases between. CDR3 residues: CASSPNGIGSSYTF. The CDR3 region has the DNA TGTGCCAGCTCACCGAACGGAATAGGGAGTAGCTACACCTTC.

The J gene is TRBJ2-3, the V gene TRBV5-1; 8 bases agree with TRBD1. V trimming: 3 bases; J trimming: 3 bases; junction bases outside the gene matches: 15. CDR1 SGHRS and CDR2 YFSETQ come from the germline V gene. This CDR3 has 18 amino acids. The CDR3 coding sequence is TGCGCCAGCAGCTCGGGTGGAGCCTCAGGGGGCAAGACAGATACGCAGTATTTT. It codes for CASSSGGASGGKTDTQYF.

The rearrangement links TRBV28 to TRBJ2-1; 12 positions match TRBD2. CDR3 length: 17 residues. V shed 2 bases and J 4 bases; nucleotides not matched to a gene: 6. Germline V gives CDR1 MDHEN, CDR2 SYDVKM. The CDR3 sequence: CASSLETSGSGYNEQFF. In DNA, the CDR3 is TGTGCCAGCAGTTTAGAGACTAGCGGGAGCGGTTACAATGAGCAGTTCTTC.

The chain combines TRBV5-1 with TRBJ1-1, with 8 bases matching TRBD1. The V gene end was trimmed by 2 bases and the J gene end by 3 bases; junction bases not matched to a gene: 9. The CDR3 totals 16 residues. Germline assignment: CDR1 SGHRS and CDR2 YFSETQ. As DNA, the CDR3 is TGCGCCAGCAGCTTAAGACAGGGGACGGGGGACACTGAAGCTTTCTTT. Translation: CASSLRQGTGDTEAFF.

CDR3 amino acids: CASSSTTGIMSEQYF. The CDR3, as DNA: TGCGCCAGCAGCTCTACGACAGGGATCATGTCCGAGCAGTACTTC. The rearrangement joins TRBV5-1 to TRBJ2-7; 7 bases align to TRBD1. The CDR3 consists of 15 residues. J was trimmed by 6 bases and V by 3 bases; bases with no gene match: 12. The germline CDR1 and CDR2 sequences are SGHRS and YFSETQ.

This chain links TRBV29-1 with TRBJ2-5; weak D call: TRBD2 (6 bases). CDR1 and CDR2 from the germline V gene are SQVTM and ANQGSEA. The CDR3 has 13 amino acids. V lost 3 bases and J 7 bases, leaving 15 bases between the germline ends. CDR3 coding DNA: TGCAGCGTTGAGGGGGGAGCCGGCGGGACCCAGTACTTC. Translation gives CSVEGGAGGTQYF.

The chain has TRBV19 and TRBJ2-3; 8 bases are shared with TRBD2. The CDR3 is made up of 15 amino acids. V trimming: 5 bases; J trimming: 3 bases; junction bases outside the gene matches: 7. Germline-derived CDR1 and CDR2 are LNHDA and SQIVND (reference sequence). The CDR3 coding sequence is TGTGCCAGTAGTTTGGGACTAGTTGGTACAGATACGCAGTATTTT. It specifies CASSLGLVGTDTQYF.

V is TRBV28 and J is TRBJ1-2, with 7 bases lining up with TRBD1. CDR3 length: 14 amino acids. From germline, CDR1 is MDHEN and CDR2 SYDVKM. Trimming cost V 8 bases and J 2 bases; bases outside gene matches: 8. In DNA form, the CDR3 reads TGTGCCAGCGGCCGGAGGGGGCGAAACTATGGCTACACCTTC. The encoded protein is CASGRRGRNYGYTF.

CDR3 nucleotides: TGTGCCTGGGCGGGACAGGGGAATGCCGGGGAGCTGTTTTTT. Protein: CAWAGQGNAGELFF. This chain connects TRBV30 to TRBJ2-2; TRBD1 matches 10 bases. This CDR3 spans 14 amino acids. V was pared by 5 bases and J by 6 bases, with 6 bases of the junction left unmatched. Germline V gene lookup returns CDR1 GTSNPN and CDR2 SVGIG (reference sequence).

V is TRBV20-1 and J is TRBJ2-7; TRBD1 might be the D (6 bases). Per germline, CDR1 DFQATT and CDR2 SNEGSKA (reference sequence). CDR3 length equals 11 residues. V lost 5 bases and J lost 5, with 10 bases in between. Here the CDR3 reads CSASQGNEQYF. The CDR3 DNA follows: TGCAGTGCTTCACAGGGAAACGAGCAGTACTTC.

The chain carries TRBV7-6 and TRBJ1-5; D is unclear. CDR1 SGHVS and CDR2 FNYEAQ come from the germline V gene. The CDR3 loop spans 13 amino acids. Between the trimmed V and J ends, which lost 3 bases and 4 bases, there was a span of 7 bases. CDR3 nucleotides: TGTGCCAGCAGCTTGGGCCCGAATCAGCCCCAGCATTTT. It is translated as CASSLGPNQPQHF.

The chain recombines TRBV9 with TRBJ2-7; 7 nucleotides agree with TRBD1. V shed 0 bases and J 7 bases; nucleotides not matched to a gene: 7. The CDR3 consists of 14 residues. Germline loops: CDR1 SGDLS, CDR2 YYNGEE. The CDR3 sequence: CASSVGLTGWEQYF. The CDR3 DNA reads as TGTGCCAGCAGCGTAGGGTTGACAGGGTGGGAGCAGTACTTC.

The chain has TRBV30 and TRBJ2-1; the match to TRBD2 covers 8 bases. J lost 12 bases, V lost 2 bases, and 12 bases had no gene match. Germline V gene data show CDR1 as GTSNPN and CDR2 as SVGIG (reference sequence). There are 14 residues in the CDR3. Here the CDR3 DNA reads TGTGCCTGGAGTTGGGGCGGGGGGTCGGGGATGCAGTTCTTC. It translates to CAWSWGGGSGMQFF. Complete variable domain (other parts from reference TRBV30 and TRBJ2-1): SQTIHQWPATLVQPVGSPLSLECTVEGTSNPNLYWYRQAAGRGLQLLFYSVGIGQISSEVPQNLSASRPQDRQFILSSKKLLLSDSGFYLCAWSWGGGSGMQFFGPGTRLTVL.

The chain couples TRBV28 to TRBJ2-7; 8 nucleotides line up with TRBD2. This CDR3 spans 14 amino acids. Germline V gene sequence: CDR1 MDHEN, CDR2 SYDVKM. With V trimmed by 6 bases and J by 7 bases, 11 bases remained unmatched. The CDR3 DNA reads as TGTGCCAGCAGGCCGGGCGGGGGGAATTGGGAGCAGTACTTC. This encodes CASRPGGGNWEQYF.

The rearrangement uses TRBV28 and TRBJ1-2; a possible D gene is TRBD1 (5 bases). Germline loops: CDR1 MDHEN, CDR2 SYDVKM. The V end lost 5 bases, the J end lost 7 bases, and 20 bases lay between the germline ends. There are 15 residues in the CDR3. Written as DNA, the CDR3 is TGTGCCAGCAGTCAAACCCCCAGGGTGGAGGGTGGCTACACCTTC. Its translation: CASSQTPRVEGGYTF.

The chain uses TRBV4-3 and TRBJ1-1, with a weak D call TRBD1 (5 bases). Germline-derived CDR1 and CDR2 are LGHNA and YSLEER. Between the trimmed V and J ends, which lost 0 bases and 5 bases, there was a span of 25 bases. The CDR3 runs to 19 residues. The CDR3: CASSQERTLGRVVGTEAFF. The CDR3 DNA follows: TGCGCCAGCAGCCAAGAGAGGACATTAGGCAGGGTGGTAGGGACTGAAGCTTTCTTT.

The CDR3 loop is CASSRDREEEQYF. The CDR3 nucleotides are TGTGCCAGCTCAAGGGACAGGGAGGAGGAGCAGTACTTC. The chain recombines TRBV18 with TRBJ2-7; 9 nucleotides line up with TRBD1. Losses at the gene ends were 5 bases for V and 7 bases for J; bases not matched to a gene: 6. This CDR3 contains 13 residues. Germline assignment: CDR1 KGHSH and CDR2 LQKENI.